Below are 27 T cell receptor beta chains sequenced from a single sample in a study of graft-versus-host responses after intestinal transplantation. No cognate antigen is known for these TCRs. Produced via immunoSEQ multiplex PCR; TCRdb's table is partial and in-frame only. The table includes roughly 100,000 clones, roughly 93% detected once. Sequencing used unstimulated CD8+ T cells sorted from spleen or lymph node cells, obtained before intestinal transplant. These receptors were obtained from a human donor who received an intestinal transplant.

The chain employs TRBV6-5 and TRBJ2-7; 7 positions agree with TRBD1. Germline V gives CDR1 MNHEY, CDR2 SVGAGI. The CDR3 spans 15 residues. The V gene end was trimmed by 2 bases and the J gene end by 6 bases; junction bases not matched to a gene: 10. The CDR3 nucleotides are TGTGCCAGCAGTTACGCCGCCGGTACAGGGGTCGAGCAGTACTTC. Residues: CASSYAAGTGVEQYF.

The chain links TRBV4-1 to TRBJ2-7, with D tentatively TRBD1 (7 bases). This CDR3 is built from 13 residues. Trimming removed 2 bases from V and 4 bases from J, with 9 bases in between. The germline V gene encodes CDR1 MGHRA and CDR2 YSYEKL. The CDR3 DNA reads as TGCGCCAGCAGCCAATCAGGGGGGTACGAGCAGTACTTC. Translating it yields CASSQSGGYEQYF.

The rearrangement uses TRBV4-2 and TRBJ2-1; 9 bases align to TRBD1. CDR3 size: 16 residues. V dropped 0 bases and J dropped 7; count of bases not matched to a gene: 7. Germline V gives CDR1 LGHNA, CDR2 YNFKEQ. CDR3: CASSQDIGGTGNEQFF. In nucleotides, the CDR3 is TGTGCCAGCAGCCAAGATATCGGGGGGACAGGGAATGAGCAGTTCTTC.

The chain combines TRBV6-1 with TRBJ1-3; D gene unclear. The CDR3 has 14 residues. Germline loops: CDR1 MNHNS, CDR2 SASEGT. The ends were cut back, 3 bases at V and 1 base at J, with 7 bases in the middle. CDR3 DNA: TGTGCCAGCAGTGAGTTAGGTTCTGGAAACACCATATATTTT. Translated: CASSELGSGNTIYF.

The gene calls are TRBV5-5 and TRBJ1-1; no reliable D call. Trimming stripped 6 bases from V and 4 bases from J, with 7 bases between. Germline V gives CDR1 SGHKS, CDR2 YYEKEE (reference sequence). This CDR3 region has 11 residues. The CDR3 DNA follows: TGTGCCAGCACCAGGTCCACTGAAGCTTTCTTT. Translated: CASTRSTEAFF. The variable domain in full, with the rest retrieved from reference TRBV5-5 and TRBJ1-1, is DAGVTQSPTHLIKTRGQQVTLRCSPISGHKSVSWYQQVLGQGPQFIFQYYEKEERGRGNFPDRFSARQFPNYSSELNVNALLLGDSALYLCASTRSTEAFFGQGTRLTVV.

This clone showed up just once. The chain uses TRBV18 and TRBJ2-1; D is undetermined. This CDR3 spans 13 amino acids. V gave up 3 bases and J gave up 6 bases, with 9 bases separating them. The germline gives CDR1 KGHSH, CDR2 LQKENI. CDR3 residues: CASSPDVANEQFF. DNA of the CDR3: TGTGCCAGCTCACCGGACGTGGCCAATGAGCAGTTCTTC. Combining the CDR3 with reference TRBV18 and TRBJ2-1 gives the whole variable domain NAGVMQNPRHLVRRRGQEARLRCSPMKGHSHVYWYRQLPEEGLKFMVYLQKENIIDESGMPKERFSAEFPKEGPSILRIQQVVRGDSAAYFCASSPDVANEQFFGPGTRLTVL.

The chain carries TRBV5-6 and TRBJ1-2, with D uncertain. The CDR3 is 12 amino acids. Trimming removed 2 bases at V and 7 bases at J, with 9 bases between. Germline V gene lookup returns CDR1 SGHDT and CDR2 YYEEEE. The CDR3 nucleotides are TGTGCCAGCAGCTTAGACACATCTGGCTACACCTTC. Translated: CASSLDTSGYTF.

The chain links TRBV25-1 to TRBJ1-1; D remains unclear. Trimming removed 7 bases at V and 8 bases at J, with 2 bases between. This CDR3 region has 8 residues. Germline CDR1 MGHDK, CDR2 SYGVNS. The CDR3 region is CASKEAFF. CDR3 bases: TGTGCCAGCAAGGAAGCTTTCTTT.

V gene TRBV6-5 combines with J gene TRBJ2-3; D gene ambiguous. Germline CDR1 MNHEY, CDR2 SVGAGI. This CDR3 is 13 amino acids long. V gave up 2 bases and J gave up 0 bases, with 3 bases separating them. The CDR3 bases are TGTGCCAGCAGTTACCTGAGCACAGATACGCAGTATTTT. This translates into CASSYLSTDTQYF.

This clone was seen only once. V usage is TRBV5-4 and J usage is TRBJ2-6; D may correspond to TRBD1 or TRBD2 (5 bases each). The CDR3 is 15 residues long. Germline assignment: CDR1 SGHNT and CDR2 YYREEE (reference sequence). Between the trimmed V and J ends, which lost 0 bases and 4 bases, there was a span of 8 bases. This CDR3 reads CASSLGGYGANVLTF. CDR3 sequence (DNA): TGTGCCAGCAGCTTGGGGGGGTACGGGGCCAACGTCCTGACTTTC.

The rearrangement links TRBV6-1 to TRBJ1-1, with TRBD1 identical over 8 bases. This CDR3 has 15 residues. Germline lookup yields CDR1 MNHNS and CDR2 SASEGT. V trimming: 3 bases; J trimming: 3 bases; junction bases outside the gene matches: 6. The CDR3 DNA sequence: TGTGCCAGCAGTGAGTTTCCAGGGGGCTACACTGAAGCTTTCTTT. Amino acid sequence: CASSEFPGGYTEAFF.

This clone came up once. The genes are TRBV5-5 and TRBJ1-2; weak D call: TRBD1 (6 bases). Germline CDR1 and CDR2: SGHKS and YYEKEE (reference sequence). The V end lost 0 bases, the J end lost 4 bases, and 10 bases lay between the germline ends. The CDR3 contains 14 residues. CDR3 sequence reads: CASSLGQASYGYTF. For the CDR3, the DNA is TGTGCCAGCAGCTTGGGACAGGCTTCCTATGGCTACACCTTC.

V and J are TRBV27 and TRBJ1-6; D might be TRBD1 (5 bases). Germline loops: CDR1 MNHEY, CDR2 SMNVEV (reference sequence). This CDR3 comprises 13 residues. The ends were cut back, 8 bases at V and 6 bases at J, with 11 bases in the middle. CDR3 residues: CASREGVNSPLHF. The CDR3 region has the DNA TGTGCCAGCCGGGAAGGGGTTAATTCACCCCTCCACTTT.

The chain employs TRBV6-1 and TRBJ1-1; tentative D call: TRBD1 (6 bases). This CDR3 has 15 residues. Between the trimmed V and J ends, which lost 3 bases and 4 bases, there was a span of 15 bases. The V gene's germline CDR1 is MNHNS and CDR2 SASEGT. Here the CDR3 DNA reads TGTGCCAGCAGTGACGTAGCCCAGGGGAGCACTGAAGCTTTCTTT. Protein product: CASSDVAQGSTEAFF.

This sequence joins TRBV4-1 and TRBJ1-4; D ambiguous. This CDR3 is built from 13 residues. V lost 1 base and J 12 bases, leaving 12 bases between the germline ends. Germline V lookup: CDR1 MGHRA, CDR2 YSYEKL. The CDR3 region has the DNA TGCGCCAGCAGCCAAGGTCCCCTTGGAGAACTGTTTTTT. Amino acid sequence: CASSQGPLGELFF.

The chain uses TRBV15 and TRBJ2-1; 9 positions match TRBD1. Per the germline V gene, CDR1 is LNHNV and CDR2 is YYDKDF (reference sequence). The length of the CDR3 is 14 residues. The trim removed 8 bases at V and 9 bases at J, leaving 11 bases unmatched. The CDR3 here is CATARGTGLGEQFF. As DNA, the CDR3 is TGTGCCACCGCCAGGGGGACAGGGTTGGGTGAGCAGTTCTTC.

The chain's CDR3 is CSVIDKDRPYEQYF. CDR3 bases: TGCAGCGTGATTGATAAGGACAGGCCTTACGAGCAGTACTTC. The chain carries TRBV29-1 and TRBJ2-7; 7 positions match TRBD1. The CDR3 runs to 14 residues. V was clipped by 6 bases and J by 4 bases; unmatched bases: 12. Germline-derived CDR1 and CDR2 are SQVTM and ANQGSEA.

This clone was detected only once. This chain uses TRBV18 with TRBJ1-2; D might be TRBD1 (6 bases). With 1 base removed from V and 6 bases from J, the gap between germline ends came to 12 bases. This CDR3 is built from 14 residues. Germline loops: CDR1 KGHSH, CDR2 LQKENI. The CDR3 loop is CASSPRDTKNGYTF. The CDR3 region has the DNA TGTGCCAGCTCACCACGGGACACTAAGAATGGCTACACCTTC.

The chain has TRBV6-5 and TRBJ2-5; 7 positions match TRBD1. The ends lost 0 bases at V and 3 bases at J; junction bases unmatched: 1. Germline V gene sequence: CDR1 MNHEY, CDR2 SVGAGI. The CDR3 consists of 14 residues. This CDR3 reads CASSYSTGKETQYF. CDR3 bases: TGTGCCAGCAGTTACTCGACAGGGAAAGAGACCCAGTACTTC.

V and J are TRBV6-5 and TRBJ1-3; D is possibly TRBD1 (5 bases). V lost 5 bases and J lost 3, with 11 bases in between. CDR3 length: 14 amino acids. CDR1 MNHEY and CDR2 SVGAGI come from the germline V gene. CDR3: CASSELGVGNTIYF. DNA for the CDR3: TGTGCCAGCAGTGAATTAGGGGTTGGAAACACCATATATTTT.

This chain joins TRBV9 and TRBJ2-7, with TRBD2 as a possible D gene (6 bases). The V gene lost 2 bases and the J gene lost 0 bases, with 15 bases spanning the gap. The CDR3 length is 16 residues. The germline V gene has CDR1 SGDLS and CDR2 YYNGEE. The CDR3 nucleotides read TGTGCCAGCAGCGTTGGAGCGGGTACGAGCTCCTACGAGCAGTACTTC. Translation gives CASSVGAGTSSYEQYF.

A note on this clone: This specimen includes other DNA sequences encoding the same CDR3. The chain carries TRBV27 and TRBJ2-7; perhaps TRBD2 as D (5 bases). Germline CDR1 MNHEY, CDR2 SMNVEV (reference sequence). This CDR3 is 13 amino acids long. V shed 0 bases and J shed 2 bases, with 5 bases lying between them. The CDR3 sequence: CASSLSGAYEQYF. DNA for the CDR3: TGTGCCAGCAGTTTATCCGGGGCCTACGAGCAGTACTTC.

The CDR3 protein is CASSHLAGGYTDTQYF. The CDR3 DNA sequence: TGTGCCAGCAGCCATCTAGCGGGGGGCTACACAGATACGCAGTATTTT. This rearrangement joins TRBV7-2 to TRBJ2-3; 11 bases align to TRBD2. CDR3 length equals 16 residues. With 5 bases clipped from V and 2 bases from J, the junction kept 6 bases outside the gene matches. Germline V CDR1 and CDR2: SGHTA, FQGNSA. Variable domain in full (rest from reference TRBV7-2 and TRBJ2-3): GAGVSQSPSNKVTEKGKDVELRCDPISGHTALYWYRQSLGQGLEFLIYFQGNSAPDKSGLPSDRFSAERTGGSVSTLTIQRTQQEDSAVYLCASSHLAGGYTDTQYFGPGTRLTVL.

The chain is built from TRBV5-4 and TRBJ1-5; D call uncertain. This CDR3 comprises 12 residues. Trimming shortened V by 10 bases and J by 4 bases, and 12 bases separated the two germline ends. Germline assignment: CDR1 SGHNT and CDR2 YYREEE (reference sequence). CDR3 bases: TGTGCCTACTCAGGTTCTAATCAGCCCCAGCATTTT. As protein: CAYSGSNQPQHF.

The J gene is TRBJ1-1, the V gene TRBV4-1; D is possibly TRBD1 (5 bases). Germline V gene sequence: CDR1 MGHRA, CDR2 YSYEKL. V was pared by 2 bases and J by 5 bases, with 9 bases between. The CDR3 has 13 amino acids. The DNA for the CDR3 is TGCGCCAGCAGCCAAAGCAGGGATACTGAAGCTTTCTTT. Protein product: CASSQSRDTEAFF.

This clone was detected only a few times. The genes are TRBV4-2 and TRBJ1-3; no clear D. CDR1 LGHNA and CDR2 YNFKEQ come from the germline V gene. This CDR3 spans 15 amino acids. Trimming removed 0 bases from V and 2 bases from J, with 8 bases in between. This CDR3 is CASSQDETPGNTIYF. The CDR3, as DNA: TGTGCCAGCAGCCAAGATGAGACACCTGGAAACACCATATATTTT.

This chain links TRBV4-2 with TRBJ2-5; 7 positions agree with TRBD2. Trimming removed 1 base from V and 7 bases from J; junction bases left unmatched: 12. Germline-derived CDR1 and CDR2 are LGHNA and YNFKEQ. This CDR3 is built from 16 residues. This CDR3 is CASSQGESGEWGTQYF. The DNA for the CDR3 is TGTGCCAGCAGCCAAGGGGAAAGCGGGGAGTGGGGGACCCAGTACTTC.